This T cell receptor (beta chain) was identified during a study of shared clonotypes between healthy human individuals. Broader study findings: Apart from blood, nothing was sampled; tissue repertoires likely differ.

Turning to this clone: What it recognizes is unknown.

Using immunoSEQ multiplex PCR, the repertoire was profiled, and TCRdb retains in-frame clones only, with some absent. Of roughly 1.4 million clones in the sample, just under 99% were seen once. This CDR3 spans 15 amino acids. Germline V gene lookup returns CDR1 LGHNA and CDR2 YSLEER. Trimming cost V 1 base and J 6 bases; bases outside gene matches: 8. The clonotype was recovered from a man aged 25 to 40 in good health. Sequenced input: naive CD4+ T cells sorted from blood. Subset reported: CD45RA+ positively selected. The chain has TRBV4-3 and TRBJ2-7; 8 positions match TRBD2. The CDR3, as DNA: TGCGCCAGCAGCCAAGTAGCGGGAATCCTCTCCGAGCAGTACTTC. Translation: CASSQVAGILSEQYF.